This T cell receptor beta chain derives from a study of blood T cell repertoires in COVID-19. Whole-study context: PBMCs, B-cell-depleted T cells, or T cells provided the cDNA or gDNA that made up the material.

Adults between about 18 and 89 years of age took part from 24 US areas. Donors in Cohort 3 who had recovered were those with two negative PCRs, healthcare professional clearance, or resolution of their symptoms. In the authors' workflow: How many nucleated cells were present was estimated from reference gene primer amplification. The data were produced by immunoSEQ multiplex PCR, yet TCRdb's version contains in-frame clones alone and is incomplete. The DNA gave D and trimming, while V, J and clone size come from that table. The sample lists about 220,000 clones; 88% were seen once. Germline loops: CDR1 SGHNT, CDR2 YENEEA. V gave up 5 bases and J gave up 1 base; unmatched junction bases: 4. CDR3 length: 14 amino acids.

The TCR comes from a woman aged 30 to 39 who had recovered from COVID-19. The V call is TRBV11-3, the J call TRBJ1-1, with 7 bases that match TRBD1. The sample consisted of PBMCs or T cells enriched from blood (not recorded which). CDR3 sequence (DNA): TGTGCCAGCAGCACAGGGGTGGGGAACACTGAAGCTTTCTTT. This codes for CASSTGVGNTEAFF.